A single sample gave rise to the 14 T cell receptor beta chains below, sequenced in a study of blood T cell repertoires in COVID-19. Profiling relied on immunoSEQ multiplex PCR, and the TCRdb table lists in-frame clones only, not all of them. The sample carries about 220,000 clones, about 80% recorded once. The sequencing input was PBMCs or T cells enriched from blood (not recorded which). These receptors were collected from a woman aged 45-60 years who had been exposed to COVID-19.

The chain uses TRBV7-8 and TRBJ2-7; 9 bases are a match to TRBD1. This CDR3 region has 14 residues. In germline, CDR1 is SGHVS, CDR2 FQNEAQ. With V trimmed by 4 bases and J by 5 bases, 6 bases remained unmatched. The CDR3 sequence is CASSSPRDRDEQYF. The CDR3 DNA sequence: TGTGCCAGCAGCTCACCCCGGGACAGGGACGAGCAGTACTTC.

This clone was seen a single time. The V and J genes are TRBV6-5 and TRBJ1-1; D call uncertain. The length of the CDR3 is 13 residues. The V and J ends lost 5 bases and 3 bases respectively, with 10 bases between them. Germline V gives CDR1 MNHEY, CDR2 SVGAGI. Here the CDR3 reads CASSMGRDTEAFF. CDR3 in DNA: TGTGCCAGCAGTATGGGTCGGGACACTGAAGCTTTCTTT.

The chain carries TRBV25-1 and TRBJ2-2; D possibly corresponds to TRBD2 (6 bases). Germline assignment: CDR1 MGHDK and CDR2 SYGVNS. The V gene lost 8 bases and the J gene lost 5 bases, with 12 bases spanning the gap. The length of the CDR3 is 13 residues. As DNA, the CDR3 is TGTGCCAGCGCTCTTGGGGGGACCGGGGAGCTGTTTTTT. The encoded protein is CASALGGTGELFF.

This clone was seen once. The V call is TRBV13, the J call TRBJ2-1; TRBD2 might be the D (6 bases). V dropped 1 base and J dropped 4 bases, with 11 bases sitting between them. Looked up from germline, CDR1 is PRHDT and CDR2 is FYEKMQ (reference sequence). The CDR3 is 15 residues long. CDR3 in DNA: TGTGCCAGCAGCTTAGATAGCGGAGATTACAATGAGCAGTTCTTC. Translated, it gives CASSLDSGDYNEQFF.

This chain links TRBV7-6 with TRBJ1-2; 9 bases are shared with TRBD1. Germline CDR1 reads SGHVS; CDR2 reads FNYEAQ. The CDR3 is 15 amino acids. The V gene end was trimmed by 2 bases and the J gene end by 7 bases; junction bases not matched to a gene: 8. CDR3 region: CASSLNPDRGGGYTF. Here the CDR3 DNA reads TGTGCCAGCAGCTTAAACCCGGACAGGGGTGGTGGCTACACCTTC.

The V and J genes are TRBV6-5 and TRBJ1-6, with TRBD1 identical over 8 bases. Losses at the gene ends were 4 bases for V and 4 bases for J; bases not matched to a gene: 3. Germline assignment: CDR1 MNHEY and CDR2 SVGAGI. This CDR3 comprises 15 residues. CDR3 coding DNA: TGTGCCAGCAGTTTACAGGGGGTTTATAATTCACCCCTCCACTTT. Protein product: CASSLQGVYNSPLHF.

The V gene is TRBV5-1, the J gene TRBJ1-1, with TRBD1 as a possible D gene (5 bases). V was pared by 2 bases and J by 1 base, with 12 bases between. Germline V gives CDR1 SGHRS, CDR2 YFSETQ. CDR3 length equals 15 residues. In nucleotides, the CDR3 is TGCGCCAGCAGCTTACAGGTTCGTACGAACACTGAAGCTTTCTTT. The encoded protein is CASSLQVRTNTEAFF.

The chain recombines TRBV10-3 with TRBJ1-1; D not resolved. The V gene's germline CDR1 is ENHRY and CDR2 SYGVKD. V was trimmed by 0 bases and J by 7 bases, leaving 6 bases between them. CDR3 length: 12 residues. In DNA form, the CDR3 reads TGTGCCATCAGTGAGTCGGCTGATGAAGCTTTCTTT. Its translation: CAISESADEAFF.

The V gene is TRBV10-3, the J gene TRBJ2-7, with a tentative D call TRBD2 (6 bases). CDR3 length: 14 amino acids. Germline V gene lookup returns CDR1 ENHRY and CDR2 SYGVKD. V was shortened by 4 bases and J by 5 bases, with 15 bases between the two germline ends. The CDR3 nucleotides read TGTGCCATCAGTGGGGGGGATACGGGACACGAGCAGTACTTC. Translation gives CAISGGDTGHEQYF.

The chain has TRBV25-1 and TRBJ1-1; 9 bases match TRBD1. Germline V gene data show CDR1 as MGHDK and CDR2 as SYGVNS. The CDR3 contains 14 residues. V gave up 6 bases and J gave up 4 bases; unmatched junction bases: 6. The CDR3 region has the DNA TGTGCCAGCAGGGGGACAGGGCCTATCACTGAAGCTTTCTTT. Translating gives CASRGTGPITEAFF.

V and J are TRBV6-5 and TRBJ1-1; D is perhaps TRBD1 (6 bases). The V gene lost 8 bases and the J gene lost 3 bases, with 16 bases spanning the gap. The CDR3 length is 14 residues. Germline CDR1 MNHEY, CDR2 SVGAGI. The CDR3, as DNA: TGTGCCAGCTCTCCCAGGACAGCTCACACTGAAGCTTTCTTT. Residues: CASSPRTAHTEAFF.

The chain links TRBV6-1 to TRBJ1-5, with a tentative D call TRBD1 (6 bases). Germline V gives CDR1 MNHNS, CDR2 SASEGT. This CDR3 is built from 14 residues. V was trimmed by 3 bases and J by 6 bases, leaving 12 bases between them. In DNA form, the CDR3 reads TGTGCCAGCAGTGATGGGGGGGCTGCTCAGCCCCAGCATTTT. Its protein is CASSDGGAAQPQHF.

The chain joins TRBV28 to TRBJ1-2, with D perhaps matching TRBD1 (5 bases). Per germline, CDR1 MDHEN and CDR2 SYDVKM. Trimming pared 6 bases from V and 2 bases from J, leaving 13 bases between. The CDR3 is made up of 14 amino acids. The chain's CDR3 is CASSQVSGNYGYTF. Written as DNA, the CDR3 is TGTGCCAGCAGCCAGGTGTCAGGGAACTATGGCTACACCTTC.

This chain connects TRBV5-6 to TRBJ1-1; D unresolved. This CDR3 comprises 12 residues. Germline-derived CDR1 and CDR2 are SGHDT and YYEEEE. V was clipped by 6 bases and J by 0 bases, with 6 bases between them. As DNA, the CDR3 is TGTGCCAGCAAGCAGGTGAACACTGAAGCTTTCTTT. It translates to CASKQVNTEAFF.